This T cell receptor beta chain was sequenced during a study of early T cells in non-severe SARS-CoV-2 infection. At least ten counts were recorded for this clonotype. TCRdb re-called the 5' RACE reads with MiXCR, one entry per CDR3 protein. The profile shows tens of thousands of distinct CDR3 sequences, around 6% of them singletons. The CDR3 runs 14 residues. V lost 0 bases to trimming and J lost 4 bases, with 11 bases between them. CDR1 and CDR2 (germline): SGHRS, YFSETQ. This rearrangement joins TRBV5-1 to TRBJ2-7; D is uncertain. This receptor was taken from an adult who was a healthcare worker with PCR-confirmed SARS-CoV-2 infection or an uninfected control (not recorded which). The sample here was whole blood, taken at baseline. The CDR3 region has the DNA TGCGCCAGCAGCTTGGACATTGCTCGGTACGAGCAGTACTTC. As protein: CASSLDIARYEQYF.